These 13 T cell receptor beta chains share one sample of origin, sequenced in a study of blood T cells in healthy people across ages. Then a second PCR, running roughly 7 to 11 cycles, was carried out with a sample-barcoded 5' primer and a J-beta primer mix. A single record per CDR3 protein comes from TCRdb applying MiXCR to the 5' RACE reads. The sample consists of about 1.4 million distinct CDR3 sequences, roughly 59% of them appearing once. The material sequenced was blood. Receptors were obtained from a man aged 18 to 30 in good health.

The J gene is TRBJ2-7, the V gene TRBV20-1; weak D call: TRBD1 (6 bases). Looked up from germline, CDR1 is DFQATT and CDR2 is SNEGSKA (reference sequence). V was shortened by 3 bases and J by 3 bases, with 15 bases between the two germline ends. The CDR3 covers 14 residues. This chain's CDR3 is CSASSGQGGYEQYF. The DNA of the CDR3 is TGCAGTGCTAGCTCGGGACAAGGGGGCTACGAGCAGTACTTC.

This clonotype was recorded a few times. The chain is built from TRBV25-1 and TRBJ1-1; a weak D match, TRBD1 (5 bases). V lost 0 bases, J lost 5 bases, and 7 bases lay in between. Germline loops: CDR1 MGHDK, CDR2 SYGVNS. The CDR3 is made up of 13 amino acids. The CDR3 sequence: CASSEYSGTEAFF. DNA for the CDR3: TGTGCCAGCAGTGAATATTCAGGGACTGAAGCTTTCTTT.

In this sample, this clonotype turned up a few times. The chain has TRBV7-2 and TRBJ1-5; D uncertain. CDR1 SGHTA and CDR2 FQGNSA come from the germline V gene. The germline V and J ends were trimmed by 1 base and 0 bases, with 4 bases remaining between them. CDR3 size: 14 residues. CDR3 region: CASSLGFSNQPQHF. CDR3 sequence (DNA): TGTGCCAGCAGCTTAGGCTTTAGCAATCAGCCCCAGCATTTT.

Remarks on this clonotype: The junction does not match germline at one end; this may be a read error. The V gene is TRBV5-1, the J gene TRBJ2-3; TRBD2 aligns across 12 bases. Per germline, CDR1 SGHRS and CDR2 YFSETQ. This CDR3 region has 14 residues. The CDR3 sequence: CASSLRLAGDMQYF. The CDR3 nucleotides read TGCGCCAGCAGCCTCCGACTAGCGGGGGATATGCAGTATTTT.

The CDR3 DNA follows: TGCAGTGCTAGTGAGGGGGCGAGGGATGGCTACACCTTC. This codes for CSASEGARDGYTF. The chain is built from TRBV20-1 and TRBJ1-2; 7 bases are shared with TRBD1. The CDR3 extends over 13 amino acids. The J segment lost 6 bases and the V segment lost 3 bases, leaving 7 bases of the junction unmatched. In germline, CDR1 is DFQATT, CDR2 SNEGSKA (reference sequence).

This chain connects TRBV2 to TRBJ2-3, with D unclear. The CDR3 extends over 13 amino acids. The germline gives CDR1 SNHLY, CDR2 FYNNEI. The DNA of the CDR3 is TGTGCTTGTAGTAGGAGTGGCACAGATACGCAGTATTTT. It is translated as CACSRSGTDTQYF.

The rearrangement links TRBV12-3 or TRBV12-4 to TRBJ2-3; D gene uncertain. V lost 10 bases, J lost 10 bases, and 9 bases lay in between. The CDR3 contains 9 residues. CDR3 sequence reads: CAIYCPQYF. For the CDR3, the DNA is TGTGCCATCTACTGTCCGCAGTATTTT.

This clonotype was seen a handful of times. The chain has TRBV13 and TRBJ2-1, with TRBD2 matching 9 bases. After removal of 5 bases from V and 4 bases from J, the junction contained 3 bases not matched to a gene. This CDR3 is 14 amino acids long. Germline assignment: CDR1 PRHDT and CDR2 FYEKMQ (reference sequence). The CDR3 DNA reads TGTGCCAGCAGCCTAGCGGGGATGTACAATGAGCAGTTCTTC. This encodes CASSLAGMYNEQFF.

The gene calls are TRBV7-9 and TRBJ1-5, with 9 bases fitting TRBD1. This CDR3 region has 17 residues. The germline V gene encodes CDR1 SEHNR and CDR2 FQNEAQ (reference sequence). V dropped 3 bases and J dropped 3; count of bases not matched to a gene: 9. This chain's CDR3 is CASSLGGTGQANQPQHF. CDR3 coding DNA: TGTGCCAGCAGCTTGGGGGGGACAGGGCAGGCCAATCAGCCCCAGCATTTT.

DNA of the CDR3: TGTGCCACCACAACCGGGGGGCTGAATGAGCAGTTCTTC. Amino acid sequence: CATTTGGLNEQFF. The chain links TRBV2 to TRBJ2-1; the D gene is possibly TRBD2 (7 bases). Germline V gene lookup returns CDR1 SNHLY and CDR2 FYNNEI. The CDR3 covers 13 residues. Deletions cut 10 bases from V and 7 bases from J, with 17 bases between.

This clonotype was detected only a few times. The V gene is TRBV12-3 or TRBV12-4, the J gene TRBJ1-4; D gene uncertain. V was pared by 8 bases and J by 8 bases, with 9 bases between. The CDR3 is 11 residues long. CDR3 bases: TGTGCCAGCGGGCGTACCGAAAAACTGTTTTTT. Amino acid sequence: CASGRTEKLFF.

The chain couples TRBV3-1 to TRBJ2-1; 14 nucleotides line up with TRBD2. The CDR3 totals 18 residues. Unmatched junction bases numbered 11, after V lost 5 bases and J lost 5 bases. Per the germline V gene, CDR1 is LGHDT and CDR2 is YNNKEL (reference sequence). DNA for the CDR3: TGTGCCAGCAGCAGGGGACTAGCGGGAGTCGTGGGAGACAATGAGCAGTTCTTC. Translation: CASSRGLAGVVGDNEQFF.

This rearrangement joins TRBV4-2 to TRBJ2-7; the D gene could be TRBD1 or TRBD2 (5 bases each). Trimming pared 0 bases from V and 2 bases from J, leaving 14 bases between. The germline CDR1 and CDR2 sequences are LGHNA and YNFKEQ. CDR3 length: 16 residues. CDR3 DNA: TGTGCCAGCAGCCAAGAGAAATGGGGACCCACCTACGAGCAGTACTTC. Its protein product is CASSQEKWGPTYEQYF.